Listed below are T cell receptor beta chains from one sample, sequenced in a study of cytomegalovirus exposure and HLA in healthy donors. Some clones are missing from TCRdb's copy, which holds only in-frame ones; the method was immunoSEQ multiplex PCR. The data hold about 120,000 clones, with roughly 60% observed a single time. The sequencing sample was made of PBMCs. These receptors all come from a man aged 35-49 years in good health and CMV-seropositive. The CDR3 runs from the conserved cysteine through the conserved F or W. The D gene is left open where the match is weak. Size is omitted from some rows. Given values are once, few, many or a class for expanded clones.

V gene	clone size	J gene	D gene	CDR3 protein	CDR3 DNA
TRBV7-9	NA	TRBJ2-7	TRBD1	CASSWDSPLEQYF	TGTGCCAGCAGCTGGGACAGTCCCCTGGAGCAGTACTTC
TRBV20-1	NA	TRBJ1-2	NA	CSAPGNYGYTF	TGCAGTGCTCCGGGAAACTATGGCTACACCTTC
TRBV2	NA	TRBJ1-2	NA	CASSPRSAGADGYTF	TGTGCCAGCAGCCCCAGGTCGGCAGGGGCTGATGGCTACACCTTC
TRBV27	NA	TRBJ2-7	TRBD2	CASSFQTSGGYEQYF	TGTGCCAGCAGTTTTCAGACTAGCGGGGGCTACGAGCAGTACTTC
TRBV11-1	few	TRBJ1-1	TRBD1	CASTKSQGTVNTEAFF	TGTGCCAGCACCAAATCACAGGGGACGGTGAACACTGAAGCTTTCTTT
TRBV4-1	NA	TRBJ1-2	TRBD1	CASSQEPGTGGGYGYTF	TGCGCCAGCAGCCAAGAACCTGGGACAGGGGGCGGCTATGGCTACACCTTC
TRBV5-1	NA	TRBJ1-4	TRBD1	CASSLQGAVGEKLFF	TGCGCCAGCAGCTTACAGGGGGCCGTTGGTGAAAAACTGTTTTTT
TRBV28	NA	TRBJ2-5	NA	CASSLRATQYF	TGTGCCAGCAGTTTGCGAGCGACCCAGTACTTC
TRBV10-3	NA	TRBJ2-5	NA	CAISDSAETQYF	TGTGCCATCAGTGATAGCGCTGAGACCCAGTACTTC
TRBV6-5	NA	TRBJ1-2	TRBD1	CASSALSQGANGYTF	TGTGCCAGCAGCGCCTTATCCCAGGGGGCGAACGGCTACACCTTC
TRBV15	NA	TRBJ2-3	TRBD2	CATSRGTSGTDTQYF	TGTGCCACCAGCAGAGGGACTAGCGGGACAGATACGCAGTATTTT
TRBV7-9	NA	TRBJ1-2	TRBD1	CASSGQGLYGYTF	TGTGCCAGCAGCGGACAGGGACTATATGGCTACACCTTC
TRBV5-1	NA	TRBJ2-6	NA	CASSLPEYSGANVLTF	TGCGCCAGCAGCTTGCCAGAATACTCTGGGGCCAACGTCCTGACTTTC
TRBV6-5	NA	TRBJ2-2	NA	CASRRQRLHTGELFF	TGTGCCAGCAGGAGACAGAGGCTACACACCGGGGAGCTGTTTTTT
TRBV7-2	NA	TRBJ2-1	TRBD2	CASSTGLAGGNEQFF	TGTGCCAGCAGCACGGGACTAGCGGGGGGGAATGAGCAGTTCTTC
TRBV18	NA	TRBJ1-2	NA	CASSNDRLALNYGYTF	TGTGCCAGCTCGAATGACAGGCTAGCTCTTAACTATGGCTACACCTTC
TRBV5-1	NA	TRBJ2-7	NA	CASSLAQGISYEQYF	TGCGCCAGCAGCTTGGCTCAGGGGATCTCCTACGAGCAGTACTTC
TRBV6-5	NA	TRBJ2-7	TRBD1	CASSYGTGGGREYF	TGTGCCAGCAGTTACGGGACAGGGGGCGGGAGGGAGTACTTC
TRBV4-1	NA	TRBJ1-5	NA	CASSQGHTYLNQPQHF	TGCGCCAGCAGCCAAGGCCACACATACCTCAATCAGCCCCAGCATTTT
TRBV7-2	NA	TRBJ2-7	TRBD2	CASSPTSGRSYEQYF	TGTGCCAGCAGCCCGACTAGCGGGAGGTCCTACGAGCAGTACTTC